The text below deals with one TCR beta chain. Its binding antigen is unknown. Base qualities were left out, and no much larger clone turns up one base away. This sample was taken from a study of blood T cell repertoires in COVID-19 (TCRdb year 2020). In terms of the full investigation: The collaborator samples originated in the United States, Italy and Spain and spanned the acute and convalescent phases of COVID-19. The material from the prospective study consisted of cDNA or gDNA derived from T cells, B-cell-depleted T cells, or PBMCs. Subjects who had been exposed to COVID-19, were actively infected with it, or had recovered from it provided the deeply sampled blood TCRbeta repertoires that made up the dataset. A freely available public database, intended as a resource for researchers studying the immune response to SARS-CoV-2, is where the repertoires were released. The samples were drawn from the first 160 participants of the ongoing ImmuneRACE study and from over 950 subjects provided by 6 global collaborators. The sample metadata nearly always contained a de-identified subject ID, COVID-19 status, age in years and sex. HLA class I and class II types, where available, came from metadata supplied by the sample provider rather than from assay-based typing. On the study overall, not on this receptor specifically: The quantity of clinical and demographic metadata differed by source and by participant and was supplied without curation.

The immunoSEQ Assay, a bias-controlled multiplex PCR, was used to amplify TCRbeta CDR3 regions from genomic DNA. Turning to the authors' computational methods: The number of nucleated cells in each sample was estimated by amplification of reference gene primers within the assay. To quantify the absolute abundance of each unique TCRbeta CDR3 rearrangement, sequence reads were collapsed and filtered. For each sample, productive Simpson clonality was calculated as the square root of Simpson's diversity index across productive rearrangements. This immuneACCESS table, as held by TCRdb, lists in-frame sequences with V and J called but not all clones. Of the missing ones, under half trace to an unresolved V gene in checked studies; the others have no known cause. For V, J and clone size, that table is used; D and trimming come from the DNA. Across this sample there are over 55,000 clones, with around three quarters seen only once. Of the sample, approximately 34% falls within the top ten clones.

Each collaborating institution followed its own protocols to collect whole blood in K2EDTA tubes. For TCRbeta analysis, collaborators shipped samples as frozen whole blood, isolated PBMCs, or DNA extracted from either of those sample types. This clonotype was obtained from a woman in her 70s with acute or convalescent COVID-19. The sequenced material came from peripheral blood.

The DNA sequence is as follows: TGCGCCAGCAGCGCCCAGACAGGGGGAGGGCAGCCCCAGCATTTT. Its translation is CASSAQTGGGQPQHF. The V and J segments used are TRBV5-1 and TRBJ1-5; 9 bases in the junction line up with TRBD1. Trimming accounts for 4 bases at V and 7 bases at J, while the number of junction bases matched to no gene is 9. CDR1 and CDR2 were assigned from the germline V gene as SGHRS and YFSETQ. The cysteine opens and the phenylalanine closes a CDR3 of 15 amino acids. The entry retains the CDR3 DNA only, 45 bases that are in frame from base 1.